This entry lists 32 T cell receptor beta chains sequenced from one sample in a study of blood T cell repertoires in COVID-19. Data came from immunoSEQ multiplex PCR; TCRdb stores just in-frame clones and leaves some out. Of 200,000 to 250,000 clones detected, around 82% appear once; the ten largest clones hold nearly 5%. The sequenced sample was PBMCs or T cells enriched from blood (not recorded which). The receptor source for this set is a woman between 50 and 59 years old who had been exposed to COVID-19.

The chain combines TRBV19 with TRBJ1-5, with 7 bases fitting TRBD1. CDR3 length equals 16 residues. The V and J ends lost 10 bases and 0 bases, in that order; junction bases with no gene match: 12. CDR1 LNHDA and CDR2 SQIVND come from the germline V gene (reference sequence). The CDR3 nucleotides are TGTGCCACTGGAGACAGGGTAATCCATAGCAATCAGCCCCAGCATTTT. Translation gives CATGDRVIHSNQPQHF. The whole variable domain, filled in from reference TRBV19 and TRBJ1-5, reads DGGITQSPKYLFRKEGQNVTLSCEQNLNHDAMYWYRQDPGQGLRLIYYSQIVNDFQKGDIAEGYSVSREKKESFPLTVTSAQKNPTAFYLCATGDRVIHSNQPQHFGDGTRLSIL.

This chain connects TRBV19 to TRBJ2-1, with TRBD2 matching over 9 bases. CDR3 size: 15 residues. Germline values: CDR1 LNHDA, CDR2 SQIVND (reference sequence). The V segment lost 3 bases and the J segment 7 bases; nucleotides outside the gene matches: 7. CDR3 nucleotide sequence: TGTGCCAGTAGTATTTTTGGGACTAGCTCTAATGAGCAGTTCTTC. It yields the protein CASSIFGTSSNEQFF.

The V call is TRBV21-1, the J call TRBJ1-5. TRBV21-1 is listed as a pseudogene. The CDR3 sequence is 17 residues long. CDR3 amino acids: CASNWGGIKGVGQPQHF. Here the CDR3 DNA reads TGTGCCAGCAACTGGGGAGGAATCAAAGGGGTGGGTCAGCCCCAGCATTTT.

The CDR3 sequence is CASSLGQGAVFGHREQYF. CDR3 in DNA: TGTGCCAGCAGCTTGGGACAGGGGGCGGTTTTCGGACATAGGGAGCAGTACTTC. This chain connects TRBV11-2 to TRBJ2-7; 12 bases fit TRBD1. The length of the CDR3 is 18 residues. Germline CDR1 is SGHAT and CDR2 is FQNNGV. V shed 3 bases, J shed 7 bases, and the junction held 16 bases outside the gene matches.

This chain connects TRBV24-1 to TRBJ1-5; 8 bases fit TRBD1. CDR1 is KGHDR, CDR2 SFDVKD, per germline. V gave up 3 bases and J gave up 7 bases; unmatched junction bases: 4. The CDR3 runs to 14 residues. In nucleotides, the CDR3 is TGTGCCACCAGTGATGGACAGGGAGGGCAGCCCCAGCATTTT. This translates into CATSDGQGGQPQHF.

The V gene is TRBV3-1 (or the pseudogene TRBV3-2), the J gene TRBJ2-5; 8 nucleotides agree with TRBD2. Germline CDR1 LGHDT, CDR2 YNNKEL (reference sequence). CDR3 size: 18 residues. Trimming cost V 5 bases and J 5 bases; bases outside gene matches: 19. The CDR3 reads CASSTVGRPAGGVETQYF. In DNA, the CDR3 is TGTGCCAGCAGCACCGTTGGAAGGCCGGCGGGGGGCGTGGAGACCCAGTACTTC.

The rearrangement uses TRBV7-9 and TRBJ1-1; D is unclear. Trimming took 1 base from V and 10 from J, leaving 13 bases between them. This CDR3 spans 13 amino acids. Germline V gene data show CDR1 as SEHNR and CDR2 as FQNEAQ (reference sequence). The CDR3 DNA follows: TGTGCCAGCAGCTTAGAGGGCAGGACTTTAGCTTTCTTT. Translated: CASSLEGRTLAFF.

The J gene is TRBJ2-7, the V gene TRBV11-2, with 9 nucleotides matching TRBD1. This CDR3 has 14 amino acids. Germline V gene data show CDR1 as SGHAT and CDR2 as FQNNGV. After removal of 1 base from V and 2 bases from J, the junction contained 0 bases not matched to a gene. CDR3 protein: CASSLGQGAYEQYF. The DNA of the CDR3 is TGTGCCAGCAGCTTAGGACAGGGGGCCTACGAGCAGTACTTC.

The chain has TRBV12-3 or TRBV12-4 and TRBJ2-2; 9 bases are a match to TRBD1. The length of the CDR3 is 13 residues. V shed 8 bases and J 7 bases; nucleotides not matched to a gene: 5. The CDR3 nucleotides are TGTGCCAGCGAAGGACAGGGGATCGGGGAGCTGTTTTTT. Translating it yields CASEGQGIGELFF.

V gene TRBV7-8 combines with J gene TRBJ1-5, with a tentative D call TRBD1 (6 bases). The CDR3 totals 13 residues. Germline loops: CDR1 SGHVS, CDR2 FQNEAQ. V was shortened by 5 bases and J by 3 bases, with 8 bases between the two germline ends. The CDR3, as DNA: TGTGCCAGCAGCGGACAGCCCAATCAGCCCCAGCATTTT. Translating it yields CASSGQPNQPQHF.

The J gene is TRBJ1-3, the V gene TRBV18; D not resolved. CDR3 size: 14 residues. Germline CDR1 and CDR2: KGHSH and LQKENI. The V gene lost 6 bases and the J gene lost 4 bases, with 13 bases spanning the gap. The CDR3 protein is CASSPDWGGNTIYF. Here the CDR3 DNA reads TGTGCCAGCTCTCCGGACTGGGGAGGAAACACCATATATTTT.

The rearrangement links TRBV4-1 to TRBJ1-1, with D perhaps TRBD1 (5 bases). The CDR3 extends over 15 amino acids. Deletions cut 8 bases from V and 3 bases from J, with 19 bases between. Germline V lookup: CDR1 MGHRA, CDR2 YSYEKL. This CDR3 is CASQPPGRADTEAFF. The CDR3, as DNA: TGCGCCAGCCAGCCCCCAGGGCGTGCTGACACTGAAGCTTTCTTT.

The V and J genes are TRBV19 and TRBJ2-1; D is unresolved. Trimming took 5 bases from V and 4 from J, leaving 15 bases between them. The CDR3 loop spans 15 amino acids. Germline CDR1 reads LNHDA; CDR2 reads SQIVND (reference sequence). Here the CDR3 DNA reads TGTGCCAGTAGTTTATACACCTCCGGGTACAATGAGCAGTTCTTC. Amino acid sequence: CASSLYTSGYNEQFF. Looking up the rest from reference TRBV19 and TRBJ2-1 gives the full variable domain: DGGITQSPKYLFRKEGQNVTLSCEQNLNHDAMYWYRQDPGQGLRLIYYSQIVNDFQKGDIAEGYSVSREKKESFPLTVTSAQKNPTAFYLCASSLYTSGYNEQFFGPGTRLTVL.

The V call is TRBV12-5, the J call TRBJ1-1; D possibly corresponds to TRBD1 (5 bases). Germline lookup yields CDR1 LGHNT and CDR2 FRNRAP. The V end lost 7 bases, the J end lost 0 bases, and 9 bases lay between the germline ends. The CDR3 extends over 13 amino acids. CDR3: CASATAMNTEAFF. The CDR3 nucleotides read TGTGCTAGTGCGACAGCCATGAACACTGAAGCTTTCTTT.

This clone was seen more than once but under ten times. The rearrangement uses TRBV12-3 or TRBV12-4 and TRBJ2-7, with no clear D. Trimming removed 3 bases from V and 4 bases from J, with 4 bases in between. The CDR3 runs to 11 residues. In DNA form, the CDR3 reads TGTGCCAGCAGTTTCGCGTACGAGCAGTACTTC. Translation gives CASSFAYEQYF.

This clone appeared once. V usage is TRBV27 and J usage is TRBJ1-2; 8 bases line up with TRBD1. CDR1 is MNHEY and CDR2 is SMNVEV in the germline V gene (reference sequence). The J segment lost 2 bases and the V segment lost 3 bases, leaving 5 bases of the junction unmatched. There are 15 residues in the CDR3. This chain's CDR3 is CASSLDRAGNYGYTF. The CDR3 bases are TGTGCCAGCAGTTTGGACAGGGCGGGGAACTATGGCTACACCTTC.

This clone was detected once. The chain is built from TRBV10-3 and TRBJ1-1; TRBD1 is a possible D gene (6 bases). The CDR3 extends over 14 amino acids. Germline-derived CDR1 and CDR2 are ENHRY and SYGVKD. V lost 5 bases and J lost 1, with 11 bases in between. CDR3 bases: TGTGCCATCAGTCCACAGGGAGAGAACACTGAAGCTTTCTTT. This codes for CAISPQGENTEAFF.

The rearrangement links TRBV5-5 to TRBJ2-7; 9 bases agree with TRBD1. The CDR3 length is 16 residues. With V trimmed by 1 base and J by 4 bases, 9 bases remained unmatched. Looked up from germline, CDR1 is SGHKS and CDR2 is YYEKEE (reference sequence). CDR3 in DNA: TGTGCCAGCAGCTTGAGGTTTTCGGGACAGGGATACGAGCAGTACTTC. Protein sequence: CASSLRFSGQGYEQYF.

V is TRBV4-2 and J is TRBJ1-6; 9 bases align to TRBD1. V was clipped by 3 bases and J by 9 bases; unmatched bases: 6. The CDR3 covers 15 residues. The germline V gene has CDR1 LGHNA and CDR2 YNFKEQ. CDR3 region: CASSQGQGVSSPLHF. For the CDR3, the DNA is TGTGCCAGCAGCCAGGGACAGGGTGTTTCTTCACCCCTCCACTTT.

The rearrangement links TRBV7-9 to TRBJ2-5, with 8 nucleotides matching TRBD2. Unmatched junction bases numbered 4, after V lost 5 bases and J lost 5 bases. Germline assignment: CDR1 SEHNR and CDR2 FQNEAQ (reference sequence). The CDR3 sequence is 13 residues long. CDR3 nucleotides: TGTGCCAGCAGCCGTAGCGGGGCTGAGACCCAGTACTTC. Protein product: CASSRSGAETQYF.

J is TRBJ1-4 and V is TRBV21-1; TRBD1, as called in the table, went unchecked against the DNA. TRBV21-1 is labeled a pseudogene. The CDR3 is made up of 14 amino acids. CDR3 bases: TGTGCCAGCAGCAAGGGGACAGACAATGAAAAACTGTTTTTT. It codes for CASSKGTDNEKLFF.

The chain has TRBV5-1 and TRBJ2-7, with D maybe TRBD1 (5 bases). Germline V CDR1 and CDR2: SGHRS, YFSETQ. This CDR3 contains 13 residues. The V and J ends lost 0 bases and 3 bases respectively, with 7 bases between them. CDR3 DNA: TGCGCCAGCAGCTTGGAGACAGACTACGAGCAGTACTTC. This sequence encodes CASSLETDYEQYF.

In its sample, this clone was seen many times. The rearrangement uses TRBV27 and TRBJ1-6; 7 bases are a match to TRBD1. V was clipped by 5 bases and J by 6 bases; unmatched bases: 7. There are 15 residues in the CDR3. The germline CDR1 and CDR2 sequences are MNHEY and SMNVEV (reference sequence). Here the CDR3 DNA reads TGTGCCAGCAGTGACGGACAGGCCGTTAATTCACCCCTCCACTTT. This codes for CASSDGQAVNSPLHF.

The chain is built from TRBV7-8 and TRBJ2-5; maybe TRBD1 (5 bases). The CDR3 totals 14 residues. Germline values: CDR1 SGHVS, CDR2 FQNEAQ. Trimming pared 2 bases from V and 5 bases from J, leaving 12 bases between. The CDR3 DNA reads as TGTGCCAGCAGCTTATCAGGGATGGGGGAGACCCAGTACTTC. It is translated as CASSLSGMGETQYF.

The chain employs TRBV28 and TRBJ1-2, with D perhaps TRBD1 (5 bases). Trimming shortened V by 7 bases and J by 4 bases, and 10 bases separated the two germline ends. This CDR3 spans 12 amino acids. Per germline, CDR1 MDHEN and CDR2 SYDVKM. The CDR3 reads CASTNRLYGYTF. CDR3 in DNA: TGTGCCAGCACGAACAGGCTCTATGGCTACACCTTC.

The chain couples TRBV19 to TRBJ1-2; 9 positions match TRBD1. Germline CDR1 is LNHDA and CDR2 is SQIVND (reference sequence). The ends lost 3 bases at V and 8 bases at J; junction bases unmatched: 13. This CDR3 is built from 16 residues. The DNA of the CDR3 is TGTGCCAGTAGTATCACGTTACCGGGACAGGGCTACGGCTACACCTTC. Translated, it gives CASSITLPGQGYGYTF.

CDR3 bases: TGTGCCAGCAGCTTAATGGGGACAGGGTTCTATGGCTACACCTTC. It translates to CASSLMGTGFYGYTF. The V and J genes are TRBV7-2 and TRBJ1-2; TRBD1 matches 9 bases. CDR1 and CDR2 from the germline V gene are SGHTA and FQGNSA. The V and J ends lost 2 bases and 4 bases, in that order; junction bases with no gene match: 5. The CDR3 is 15 amino acids.

J is TRBJ2-2 and V is TRBV10-3; 11 bases align to TRBD2. Trimming removed 6 bases from V and 6 bases from J; junction bases left unmatched: 3. This CDR3 spans 14 amino acids. Germline CDR1 ENHRY, CDR2 SYGVKD. In nucleotides, the CDR3 is TGTGCCATCAGCCGGGGACTAGCGGCCGGGGAGCTGTTTTTT. Translation: CAISRGLAAGELFF.

The chain employs TRBV5-4 and TRBJ2-3; 7 bases agree with TRBD2. This CDR3 contains 17 residues. In germline, CDR1 is SGHNT, CDR2 YYREEE (reference sequence). The V and J ends lost 0 bases and 5 bases, in that order; junction bases with no gene match: 12. The CDR3 coding sequence is TGTGCCAGCAGCTTGGCCCTGTCGGCGGGGGATGGAGATACGCAGTATTTT. This codes for CASSLALSAGDGDTQYF.

This clone was counted at least ten times. The CDR3 DNA reads as TGTGCCATCACCTCGGACAGGCGCGAAGCTTTCTTT. Protein sequence: CAITSDRREAFF. The genes are TRBV10-3 and TRBJ1-1; 7 bases agree with TRBD1. J lost 8 bases, V lost 7 bases, and 7 bases had no gene match. The CDR3 runs to 12 residues. The V gene's germline CDR1 is ENHRY and CDR2 SYGVKD.

The J gene is TRBJ2-3, the V gene TRBV4-1; 7 bases are a match to TRBD1. V lost 10 bases, J lost 2 bases, and 9 bases stayed unmatched. CDR3 length equals 14 residues. The germline gives CDR1 MGHRA, CDR2 YSYEKL. CDR3 DNA sequence: TGCGCCACCAGACCGACAGGGAACACAGATACGCAGTATTTT. This gives the protein CATRPTGNTDTQYF.

This clone was found once. The DNA for the CDR3 is TGTGCCAGCAGCCGACGACTAGCCTTGCCTATCGGCAATGAGCAGTTCTTC. This sequence encodes CASSRRLALPIGNEQFF. The genes are TRBV3-1 (or the pseudogene TRBV3-2) and TRBJ2-1, with 7 bases aligning to TRBD2. This CDR3 contains 17 residues. CDR1 is LGHDT and CDR2 is YNNKEL in the germline V gene (reference sequence). Losses at the gene ends were 4 bases for V and 6 bases for J; bases not matched to a gene: 15.